These 31 T cell receptor beta chains originate from one sample sequenced in a study of blood T cell repertoires in COVID-19. TCRdb keeps only in-frame clones here, not all; method: immunoSEQ multiplex PCR. The table has under 450,000 clones, 75% to 90% seen once. Sequencing was done on a sample of peripheral blood. Receptors originate from a woman aged 55-75 years with COVID-19, enrolled during active disease.

There are a few counts of this clone. The chain combines TRBV4-1 with TRBJ1-5; no clear D gene. The CDR3 is 12 amino acids. Between the trimmed V and J ends, which lost 1 base and 7 bases, there was a span of 5 bases. From germline, CDR1 is MGHRA and CDR2 YSYEKL. CDR3 protein: CASSQGAQPQHF. The DNA for the CDR3 is TGCGCCAGCAGCCAAGGTGCGCAGCCCCAGCATTTT.

The rearrangement uses TRBV7-2 and TRBJ2-7; tentative D call: TRBD1 (6 bases). The CDR3 has 13 residues. Trimming removed 3 bases at V and 6 bases at J, with 12 bases between. CDR1 SGHTA and CDR2 FQGNSA come from the germline V gene. The CDR3 loop is CASSFGQGSEQYF. CDR3 coding DNA: TGTGCCAGCAGCTTCGGGCAGGGGTCCGAGCAGTACTTC.

The chain is built from TRBV27 and TRBJ1-2, with D possibly TRBD1 on 6 matching bases. In germline, CDR1 is MNHEY, CDR2 SMNVEV (reference sequence). CDR3 length: 16 amino acids. Trimming took 3 bases from V and 8 from J, leaving 22 bases between them. DNA of the CDR3: TGTGCCAGCAGTTTCCACGGCGGGGGCGTCCTTGAAGGCTACACCTTC. This encodes CASSFHGGGVLEGYTF.

This rearrangement joins TRBV5-4 to TRBJ1-2; D is unresolved. V was cut by 0 bases and J by 7 bases, with 13 bases left in between. The germline gives CDR1 SGHNT, CDR2 YYREEE (reference sequence). The CDR3 length is 14 residues. CDR3 DNA: TGTGCCAGCAGCTTGGGCCTCGGGGAGGGTGGCTACACCTTC. It is translated as CASSLGLGEGGYTF.

This chain uses TRBV6-5 with TRBJ1-2; D unresolved. The germline V gene has CDR1 MNHEY and CDR2 SVGAGI. The V gene lost 0 bases and the J gene lost 1 base, with 9 bases spanning the gap. The CDR3 totals 15 residues. CDR3 sequence reads: CASSYSFGNNYGYTF. CDR3 nucleotide sequence: TGTGCCAGCAGTTACTCGTTCGGGAATAACTATGGCTACACCTTC.

V and J are TRBV12-3 or TRBV12-4 and TRBJ1-5; 7 nucleotides align to TRBD1. Germline trimming cut 11 bases from V and 4 bases from J; bases unmatched to any gene: 8. This CDR3 is 13 amino acids long. The CDR3 DNA reads TGTGCCTGCGGGACAGTCCAAAATCAGCCCCAGCATTTT. Residues: CACGTVQNQPQHF.

This chain links TRBV30 with TRBJ2-2; D remains ambiguous. This CDR3 is built from 14 residues. Germline assignment: CDR1 GTSNPN and CDR2 SVGIG (reference sequence). Trimming pared 1 base from V and 0 bases from J, leaving 6 bases between. The CDR3: CAWSGASNTGELFF. CDR3 nucleotide sequence: TGTGCCTGGAGTGGAGCCTCGAACACCGGGGAGCTGTTTTTT. Full variable domain (rest looked up from reference TRBV30 and TRBJ2-2): SQTIHQWPATLVQPVGSPLSLECTVEGTSNPNLYWYRQAAGRGLQLLFYSVGIGQISSEVPQNLSASRPQDRQFILSSKKLLLSDSGFYLCAWSGASNTGELFFGEGSRLTVL.

CDR3 protein: CASSETVSGNTIYF. Written as DNA, the CDR3 is TGTGCCAGCAGTGAAACGGTCTCTGGAAACACCATATATTTT. The chain uses TRBV6-1 and TRBJ1-3, with D uncertain. CDR1 is MNHNS, CDR2 SASEGT, per germline. The V end was cut by 2 bases, the J end by 0 bases, with 5 bases between. This CDR3 has 14 amino acids.

The chain links TRBV10-2 to TRBJ2-5, with TRBD2 matching over 12 bases. This CDR3 is built from 16 residues. Germline V gives CDR1 WSHSY, CDR2 SAAADI. The ends lost 3 bases at V and 4 bases at J; junction bases unmatched: 6. The CDR3: CASSDRTSGEVETQYF. As DNA, the CDR3 is TGCGCCAGCAGTGATCGGACTAGCGGGGAGGTAGAGACCCAGTACTTC.

V and J are TRBV19 and TRBJ2-2; TRBD2 agrees at 8 bases. This CDR3 region has 19 residues. Trimming removed 4 bases from V and 4 bases from J; junction bases left unmatched: 17. Germline CDR1 LNHDA, CDR2 SQIVND (reference sequence). The CDR3 here is CASSTDLIAGQFLTGELFF. In nucleotides, the CDR3 is TGTGCCAGTAGTACCGACCTCATAGCGGGGCAGTTCCTCACCGGGGAGCTGTTTTTT.

J is TRBJ2-7 and V is TRBV19; a weak D match, TRBD1 (6 bases). This CDR3 is built from 15 residues. V was shortened by 1 base and J by 4 bases, with 14 bases between the two germline ends. CDR1 and CDR2 from the germline V gene are LNHDA and SQIVND (reference sequence). In nucleotides, the CDR3 is TGTGCCAGTAGTATAGGGGTCGACAGGAGGTACGAGCAGTACTTC. Its protein is CASSIGVDRRYEQYF.

The chain is built from TRBV6-5 and TRBJ2-3; TRBD1 is a possible D gene (5 bases). Trimming shortened V by 7 bases and J by 1 base, and 15 bases separated the two germline ends. This CDR3 contains 15 residues. Germline values: CDR1 MNHEY, CDR2 SVGAGI. In DNA, the CDR3 is TGTGCCAGCACAAGGGCAGGGTCTGGCACAGATACGCAGTATTTT. As protein: CASTRAGSGTDTQYF.

The chain links TRBV2 to TRBJ1-1, with unresolved D. Germline CDR1 reads SNHLY; CDR2 reads FYNNEI. This CDR3 has 15 amino acids. Trimming cost V 4 bases and J 4 bases, with 16 bases left between them. The CDR3: CASSANEGLGTEAFF. The CDR3 region has the DNA TGTGCCAGCAGTGCCAATGAGGGTTTGGGCACTGAAGCTTTCTTT.

The rearrangement uses TRBV5-5 and TRBJ1-5, with D possibly TRBD1 on 5 matching bases. CDR1 and CDR2 from the germline V gene are SGHKS and YYEKEE (reference sequence). This CDR3 is built from 15 residues. Trimming stripped 0 bases from V and 0 bases from J, with 7 bases between. DNA of the CDR3: TGTGCCAGCAGCTTGGGGACATATAGCAATCAGCCCCAGCATTTT. It translates to CASSLGTYSNQPQHF.

This chain links TRBV21-1 with TRBJ2-7; TRBD1 is the table's D call and was not checked against the DNA. TRBV21-1 is an annotated pseudogene. This CDR3 contains 17 residues. The chain's CDR3 is CASSKKGLGQGTYEQYF. As DNA, the CDR3 is TGTGCCAGCAGCAAAAAAGGATTGGGACAGGGGACCTACGAGCAGTACTTC.

The CDR3 sequence: CASSPATGTSYEQYF. DNA for the CDR3: TGTGCCAGCTCACCCGCGACAGGCACCTCCTACGAGCAGTACTTC. The chain employs TRBV18 and TRBJ2-7; a weak D match, TRBD1 (6 bases). The CDR3 totals 15 residues. CDR1 and CDR2 (germline): KGHSH, LQKENI. The V and J ends lost 3 bases and 0 bases respectively, with 12 bases between them.

The chain uses TRBV5-4 and TRBJ1-1; a possible D gene is TRBD1 (5 bases). Trimming removed 4 bases at V and 1 base at J, with 11 bases between. CDR1 and CDR2 (germline): SGHNT, YYREEE (reference sequence). The CDR3 covers 14 residues. CDR3 in amino acids: CASSGRGGNTEAFF. The CDR3 DNA is TGTGCCAGCAGCGGTCGGGGGGGGAACACTGAAGCTTTCTTT.

The chain couples TRBV4-1 to TRBJ2-7, with 15 positions matching TRBD2. This CDR3 has 20 amino acids. In germline, CDR1 is MGHRA, CDR2 YSYEKL. The V gene end was trimmed by 0 bases and the J gene end by 6 bases; junction bases not matched to a gene: 15. CDR3 protein: CASSQESSGTSGGLSVEQYF. CDR3 DNA sequence: TGCGCCAGCAGCCAAGAAAGTAGCGGGACTAGCGGGGGGTTATCCGTCGAGCAGTACTTC.

The genes are TRBV19 and TRBJ2-7, with 9 bases that match TRBD2. The trim removed 5 bases at V and 0 bases at J, leaving 8 bases unmatched. The CDR3 loop spans 16 amino acids. CDR1 and CDR2 from the germline V gene are LNHDA and SQIVND (reference sequence). The CDR3 spells CASSLRAGGISYEQYF. The CDR3 bases are TGTGCCAGTAGTCTACGAGCGGGGGGCATCTCCTACGAGCAGTACTTC.

This chain uses TRBV5-1 with TRBJ2-7, with D perhaps TRBD2 (5 bases). The CDR3 is 15 residues long. Trimming cost V 0 bases and J 5 bases, with 15 bases left between them. Germline V gene lookup returns CDR1 SGHRS and CDR2 YFSETQ. The CDR3 loop reads CASSLAVSSTNEQYF. CDR3 DNA sequence: TGCGCCAGCAGCTTGGCCGTCTCTAGCACCAACGAGCAGTACTTC.

Written as DNA, the CDR3 is TGTGCCAGCAGTTTAATCGTATACGAGCAGTACTTC. Translating gives CASSLIVYEQYF. The chain employs TRBV12-3 or TRBV12-4 and TRBJ2-7; D ambiguous. CDR3 length: 12 residues. The V end was cut by 2 bases, the J end by 4 bases, with 6 bases between.

This chain joins TRBV10-2 and TRBJ2-3; no definite D call. Germline CDR1 is WSHSY and CDR2 is SAAADI. The V and J ends lost 6 bases and 3 bases respectively, with 13 bases between them. The CDR3 runs to 14 residues. In DNA, the CDR3 is TGCGCCAGCAGCCGGGTGGCGAGTACAGATACGCAGTATTTT. Protein product: CASSRVASTDTQYF.

This rearrangement joins TRBV6-5 to TRBJ2-1, with D possibly being TRBD2 (5 bases). The germline V gene encodes CDR1 MNHEY and CDR2 SVGAGI. The CDR3 loop spans 12 amino acids. The V end lost 6 bases, the J end lost 4 bases, and 7 bases lay between the germline ends. The CDR3 here is CASSGGYNEQFF. The CDR3 DNA is TGTGCCAGCAGCGGCGGGTACAATGAGCAGTTCTTC.

This chain links TRBV11-3 with TRBJ2-7, with D perhaps TRBD1 (5 bases). The CDR3 contains 15 residues. Per germline, CDR1 SGHNT and CDR2 YENEEA. Trimming took off 0 bases at V and 4 bases at J, with 13 bases between the two ends. In nucleotides, the CDR3 is TGTGCCAGCAGCTTAGATAGGGGCCGAGGATACGAGCAGTACTTC. Protein sequence: CASSLDRGRGYEQYF.

A few counts support this clone. The CDR3 sequence is CASSRTATNEKLFF. Here the CDR3 DNA reads TGTGCCAGCAGTCGGACAGCAACTAATGAAAAACTGTTTTTT. The rearrangement links TRBV7-2 to TRBJ1-4; tentative D call: TRBD1 (6 bases). V was trimmed by 6 bases and J by 0 bases, leaving 8 bases between them. Germline-derived CDR1 and CDR2 are SGHTA and FQGNSA. This CDR3 contains 14 residues. Complete variable domain (other parts from reference TRBV7-2 and TRBJ1-4): GAGVSQSPSNKVTEKGKDVELRCDPISGHTALYWYRQSLGQGLEFLIYFQGNSAPDKSGLPSDRFSAERTGGSVSTLTIQRTQQEDSAVYLCASSRTATNEKLFFGSGTQLSVL.

The V gene is TRBV12-5, the J gene TRBJ2-2; TRBD2 matches at 9 bases. Germline-derived CDR1 and CDR2 are LGHNT and FRNRAP. After removal of 0 bases from V and 4 bases from J, the junction contained 6 bases not matched to a gene. This CDR3 comprises 17 residues. The CDR3 bases are TGTGCTAGTGGTTTGGTACTTGGCGGGGGGGCCACCGGGGAGCTGTTTTTT. Its protein product is CASGLVLGGGATGELFF.

The chain employs TRBV11-3 and TRBJ2-5, with 7 bases aligning to TRBD2. The trim removed 3 bases at V and 5 bases at J, leaving 9 bases unmatched. The CDR3 runs 15 residues. CDR1 SGHNT and CDR2 YENEEA come from the germline V gene. This CDR3 is CASSFLTSILETQYF. The DNA of the CDR3 is TGTGCCAGCAGCTTCCTGACTAGCATCCTGGAGACCCAGTACTTC. The complete variable domain, with remaining parts taken from reference TRBV11-3 and TRBJ2-5, reads EAGVVQSPRYKIIEKKQPVAFWCNPISGHNTLYWYLQNLGQGPELLIRYENEEAVDDSQLPKDRFSAERLKGVDSTLKIQPAELGDSAVYLCASSFLTSILETQYFGPGTRLLVL.

V and J are TRBV6-6 and TRBJ1-2; 9 positions agree with TRBD1. Germline values: CDR1 MNHNY, CDR2 SVGAGI (reference sequence). The CDR3 covers 16 residues. J was trimmed by 6 bases and V by 5 bases; bases with no gene match: 13. The CDR3 DNA sequence: TGTGCCAGCAGTACGCCAACCCGGGACAGGGCTGATGGCTACACCTTC. This codes for CASSTPTRDRADGYTF.

This clone was found a few times. V and J are TRBV3-1 (or the pseudogene TRBV3-2) and TRBJ2-3; TRBD2 aligns across 9 bases. V gave up 0 bases and J gave up 2 bases; unmatched junction bases: 3. Per the germline V gene, CDR1 is LGHDT and CDR2 is YNNKEL (reference sequence). There are 16 residues in the CDR3. CDR3 coding DNA: TGTGCCAGCAGCCAAGACCCTAGCGGGGTCACAGATACGCAGTATTTT. Amino acids: CASSQDPSGVTDTQYF.

V and J are TRBV18 and TRBJ2-2; 12 nucleotides match TRBD2. The length of the CDR3 is 18 residues. Germline assignment: CDR1 KGHSH and CDR2 LQKENI. With V trimmed by 1 base and J by 0 bases, 3 bases remained unmatched. In DNA form, the CDR3 reads TGTGCCAGCTCACCACAAACTAGCGGGGGGTCGAACACCGGGGAGCTGTTTTTT. This translates into CASSPQTSGGSNTGELFF.

The rearrangement uses TRBV10-3 and TRBJ1-2, with 7 bases matching TRBD1. Germline assignment: CDR1 ENHRY and CDR2 SYGVKD. V gave up 10 bases and J gave up 2 bases; unmatched junction bases: 7. This CDR3 comprises 13 residues. The CDR3 reads CATTGTSNYGYTF. In nucleotides, the CDR3 is TGTGCCACGACAGGGACTTCGAACTATGGCTACACCTTC.